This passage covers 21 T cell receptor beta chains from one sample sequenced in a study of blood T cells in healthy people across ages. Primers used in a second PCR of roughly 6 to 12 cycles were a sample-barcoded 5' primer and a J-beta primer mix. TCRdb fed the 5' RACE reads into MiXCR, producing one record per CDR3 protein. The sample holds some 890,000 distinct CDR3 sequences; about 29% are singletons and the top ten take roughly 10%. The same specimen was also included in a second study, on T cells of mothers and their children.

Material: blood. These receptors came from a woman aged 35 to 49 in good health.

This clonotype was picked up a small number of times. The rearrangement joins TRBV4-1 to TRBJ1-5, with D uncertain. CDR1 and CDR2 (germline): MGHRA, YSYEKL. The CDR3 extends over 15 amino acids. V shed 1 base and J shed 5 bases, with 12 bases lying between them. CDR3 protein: CASSQGGGDYQPQHF. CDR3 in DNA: TGCGCCAGCAGCCAAGGAGGAGGCGATTATCAGCCCCAGCATTTT.

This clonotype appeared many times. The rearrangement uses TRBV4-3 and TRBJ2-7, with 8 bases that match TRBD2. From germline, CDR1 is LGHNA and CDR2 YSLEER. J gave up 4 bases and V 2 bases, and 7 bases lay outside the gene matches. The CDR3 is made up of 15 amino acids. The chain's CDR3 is CASSQRGGAPYEQYF. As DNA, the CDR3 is TGCGCCAGCAGCCAACGGGGGGGGGCGCCATACGAGCAGTACTTC.

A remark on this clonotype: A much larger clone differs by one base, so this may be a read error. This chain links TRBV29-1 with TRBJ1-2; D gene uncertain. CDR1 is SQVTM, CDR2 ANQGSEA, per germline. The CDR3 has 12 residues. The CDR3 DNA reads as TGCAGCGTTGAGAACAGCAACTATGGCTGCACCTTC. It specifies CSVENSNYGCTF.

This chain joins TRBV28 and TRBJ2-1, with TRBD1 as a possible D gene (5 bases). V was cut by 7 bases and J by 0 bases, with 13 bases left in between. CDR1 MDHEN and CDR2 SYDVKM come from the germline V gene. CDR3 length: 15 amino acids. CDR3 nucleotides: TGTGCCAGCACATGGCAGGGCCGCTCCTACAATGAGCAGTTCTTC. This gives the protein CASTWQGRSYNEQFF.

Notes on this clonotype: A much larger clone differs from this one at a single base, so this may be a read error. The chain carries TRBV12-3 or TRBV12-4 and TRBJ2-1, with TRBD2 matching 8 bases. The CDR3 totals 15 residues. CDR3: CAGSLRGAGGREQFF. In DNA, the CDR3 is TGTGCCGGCAGCCTCCGGGGGGCGGGGGGCCGTGAGCAGTTCTTC.

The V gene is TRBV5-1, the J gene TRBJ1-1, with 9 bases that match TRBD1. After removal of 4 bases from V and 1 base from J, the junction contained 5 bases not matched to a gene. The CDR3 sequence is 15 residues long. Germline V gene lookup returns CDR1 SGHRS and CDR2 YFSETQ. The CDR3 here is CASSGATGGNTEAFF. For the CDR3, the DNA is TGCGCCAGCAGCGGGGCGACAGGGGGGAACACTGAAGCTTTCTTT.

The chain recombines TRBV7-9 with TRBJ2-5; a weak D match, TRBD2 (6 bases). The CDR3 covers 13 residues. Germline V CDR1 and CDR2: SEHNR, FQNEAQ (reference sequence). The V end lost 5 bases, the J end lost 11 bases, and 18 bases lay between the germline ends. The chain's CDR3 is CASSPQAGWEQYF. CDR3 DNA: TGTGCCAGCAGCCCACAGGCGGGGTGGGAGCAGTACTTC.

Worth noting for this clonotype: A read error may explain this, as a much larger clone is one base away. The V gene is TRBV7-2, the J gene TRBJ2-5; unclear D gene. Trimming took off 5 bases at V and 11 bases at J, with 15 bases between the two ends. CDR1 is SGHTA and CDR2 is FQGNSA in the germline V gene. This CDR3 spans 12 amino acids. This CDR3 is CASSPPVQEQYF. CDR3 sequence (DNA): TGTGCCAGCAGCCCCCCGGTGCAAGAGCAGTACTTC.

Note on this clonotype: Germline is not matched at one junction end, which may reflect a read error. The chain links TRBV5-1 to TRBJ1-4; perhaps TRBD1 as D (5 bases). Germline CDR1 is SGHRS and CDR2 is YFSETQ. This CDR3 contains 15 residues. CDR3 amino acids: CASSLDGGLEEKRFF. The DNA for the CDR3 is TGCGCCAGCAGCTTGGACGGGGGACTTGAGGAAAAACGGTTTTTT.

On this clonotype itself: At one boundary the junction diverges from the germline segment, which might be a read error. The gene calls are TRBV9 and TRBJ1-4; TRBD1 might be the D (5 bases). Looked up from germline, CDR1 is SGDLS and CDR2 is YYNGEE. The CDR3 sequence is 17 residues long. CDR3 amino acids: CASSGGGTDPTNEKRFF. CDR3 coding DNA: TGTGCCAGCAGCGGCGGAGGGACGGATCCAACTAATGAAAAACGGTTTTTT.

The DNA of the CDR3 is TGCAGCGTTGGCGACAGGGGAGGGACCACTGAAGCTTTCTTT. It encodes CSVGDRGGTTEAFF. V is TRBV29-1 and J is TRBJ1-1; TRBD1 agrees at 8 bases. V lost 4 bases to trimming and J lost 4 bases; unmatched junction nucleotides: 8. CDR1 and CDR2 (germline): SQVTM, ANQGSEA. The CDR3 has 14 amino acids.

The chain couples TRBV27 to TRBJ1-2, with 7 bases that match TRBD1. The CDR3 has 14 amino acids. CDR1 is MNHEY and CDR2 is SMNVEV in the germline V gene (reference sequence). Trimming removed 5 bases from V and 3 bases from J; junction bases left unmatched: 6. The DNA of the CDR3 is TGTGCCAGCAGTCGATCTGGGACAGACTATGGCTACACCTTC. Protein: CASSRSGTDYGYTF.

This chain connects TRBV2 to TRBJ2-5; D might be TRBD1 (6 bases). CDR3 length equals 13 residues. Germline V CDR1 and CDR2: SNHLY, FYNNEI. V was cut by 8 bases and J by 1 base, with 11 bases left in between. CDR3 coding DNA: TGTGCCAGCTGCGGACAGACCCAAGAGACCCAGTACTTC. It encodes CASCGQTQETQYF.

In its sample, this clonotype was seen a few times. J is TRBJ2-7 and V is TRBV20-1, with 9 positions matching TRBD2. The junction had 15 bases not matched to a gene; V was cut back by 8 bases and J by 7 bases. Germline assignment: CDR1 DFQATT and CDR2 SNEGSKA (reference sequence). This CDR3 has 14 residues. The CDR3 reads CSHTSGGSYNEQYF. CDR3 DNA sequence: TGCAGTCATACGAGCGGGGGGTCCTACAATGAGCAGTACTTC.

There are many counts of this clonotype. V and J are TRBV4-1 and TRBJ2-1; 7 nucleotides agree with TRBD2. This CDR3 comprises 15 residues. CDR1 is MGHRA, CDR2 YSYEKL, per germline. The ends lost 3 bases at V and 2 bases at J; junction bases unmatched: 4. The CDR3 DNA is TGCGCCAGCAGCCAGTTCGGACTAGCCTACAATGAGCAGTTCTTC. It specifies CASSQFGLAYNEQFF.

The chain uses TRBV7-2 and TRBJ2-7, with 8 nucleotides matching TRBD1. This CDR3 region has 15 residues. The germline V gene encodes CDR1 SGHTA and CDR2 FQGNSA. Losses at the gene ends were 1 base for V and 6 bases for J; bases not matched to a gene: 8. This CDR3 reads CASSLDSGTGTEQYF. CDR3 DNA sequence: TGTGCCAGCAGCTTAGATTCCGGGACAGGAACCGAGCAGTACTTC.

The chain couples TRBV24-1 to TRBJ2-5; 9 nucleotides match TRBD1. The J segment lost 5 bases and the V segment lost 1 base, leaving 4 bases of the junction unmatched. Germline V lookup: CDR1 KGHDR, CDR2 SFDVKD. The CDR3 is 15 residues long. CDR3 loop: CATSDFTGGGETQYF. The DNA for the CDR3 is TGTGCCACCAGTGATTTTACAGGGGGCGGTGAGACCCAGTACTTC.

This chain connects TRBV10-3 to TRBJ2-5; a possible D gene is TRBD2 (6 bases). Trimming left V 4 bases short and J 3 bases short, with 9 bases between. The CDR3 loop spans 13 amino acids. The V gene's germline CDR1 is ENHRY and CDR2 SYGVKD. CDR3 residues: CAISATSKETQYF. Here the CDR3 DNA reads TGTGCCATCAGTGCGACTAGTAAAGAGACCCAGTACTTC.

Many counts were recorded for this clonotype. As DNA, the CDR3 is TGTGCCAGCAGCGCGAGGGGACGGGACAGGGTAGCCGGGGCCAACGTCCTGACTTTC. This translates into CASSARGRDRVAGANVLTF. The chain employs TRBV7-9 and TRBJ2-6, with 9 bases matching TRBD1. V lost 5 bases to trimming and J lost 4 bases; unmatched junction nucleotides: 15. This CDR3 region has 19 residues. Germline CDR1 is SEHNR and CDR2 is FQNEAQ (reference sequence).

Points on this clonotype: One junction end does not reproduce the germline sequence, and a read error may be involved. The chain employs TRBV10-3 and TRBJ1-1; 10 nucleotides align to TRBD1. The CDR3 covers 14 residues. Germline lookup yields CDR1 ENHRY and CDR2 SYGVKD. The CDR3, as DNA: TGTGCCGTCAGAGAGGACAGGGGGGCGACTGAAGCTTTCTTT. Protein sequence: CAVREDRGATEAFF.

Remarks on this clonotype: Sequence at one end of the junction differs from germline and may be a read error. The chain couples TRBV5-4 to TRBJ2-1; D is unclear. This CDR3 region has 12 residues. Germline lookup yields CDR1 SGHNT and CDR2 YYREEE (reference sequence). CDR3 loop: CANSSQAPGQFF. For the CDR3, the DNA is TGTGCCAACAGCTCGCAGGCCCCTGGGCAGTTCTTC.